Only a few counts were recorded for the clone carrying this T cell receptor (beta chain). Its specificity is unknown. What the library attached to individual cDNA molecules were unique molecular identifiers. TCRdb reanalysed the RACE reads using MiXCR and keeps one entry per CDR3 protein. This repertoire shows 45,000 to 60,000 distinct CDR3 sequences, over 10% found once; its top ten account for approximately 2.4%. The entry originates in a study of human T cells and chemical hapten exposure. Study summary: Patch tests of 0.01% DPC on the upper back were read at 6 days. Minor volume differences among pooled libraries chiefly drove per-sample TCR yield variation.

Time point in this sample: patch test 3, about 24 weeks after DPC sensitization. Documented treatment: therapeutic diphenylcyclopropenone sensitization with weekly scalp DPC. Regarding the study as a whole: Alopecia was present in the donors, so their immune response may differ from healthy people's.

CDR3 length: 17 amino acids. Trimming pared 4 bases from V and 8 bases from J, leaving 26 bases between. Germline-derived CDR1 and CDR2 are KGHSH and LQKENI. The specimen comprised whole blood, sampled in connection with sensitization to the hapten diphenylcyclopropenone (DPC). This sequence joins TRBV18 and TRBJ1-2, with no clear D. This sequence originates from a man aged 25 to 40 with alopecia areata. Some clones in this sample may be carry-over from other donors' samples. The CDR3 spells CASSLTLGESAEGGYTF. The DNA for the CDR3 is TGTGCCAGCTCACTCACCCTCGGGGAGTCTGCCGAGGGCGGCTACACCTTC.